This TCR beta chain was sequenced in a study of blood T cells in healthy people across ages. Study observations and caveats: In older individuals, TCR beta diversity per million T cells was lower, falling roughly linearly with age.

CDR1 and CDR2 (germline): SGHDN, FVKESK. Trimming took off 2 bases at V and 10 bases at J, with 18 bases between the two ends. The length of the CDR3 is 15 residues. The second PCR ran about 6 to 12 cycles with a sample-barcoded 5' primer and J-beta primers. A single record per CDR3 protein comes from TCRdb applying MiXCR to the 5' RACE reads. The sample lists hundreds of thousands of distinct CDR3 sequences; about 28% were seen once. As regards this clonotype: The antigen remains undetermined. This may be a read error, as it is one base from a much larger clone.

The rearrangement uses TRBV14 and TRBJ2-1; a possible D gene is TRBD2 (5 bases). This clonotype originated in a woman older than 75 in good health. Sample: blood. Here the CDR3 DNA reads TGTGCCAGCAGCCAATTCGCTAGCTTTACCTACGAGCAGTTCTTC. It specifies CASSQFASFTYEQFF.